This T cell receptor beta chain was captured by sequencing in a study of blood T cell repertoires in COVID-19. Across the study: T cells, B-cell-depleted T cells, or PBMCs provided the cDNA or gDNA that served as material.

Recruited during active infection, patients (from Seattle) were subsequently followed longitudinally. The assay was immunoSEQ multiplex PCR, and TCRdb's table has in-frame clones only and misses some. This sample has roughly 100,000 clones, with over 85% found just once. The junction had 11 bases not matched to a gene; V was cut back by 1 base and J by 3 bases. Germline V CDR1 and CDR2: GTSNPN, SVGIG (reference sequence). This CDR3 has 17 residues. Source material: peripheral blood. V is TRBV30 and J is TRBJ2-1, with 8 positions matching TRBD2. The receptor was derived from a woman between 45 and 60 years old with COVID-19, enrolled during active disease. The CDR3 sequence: CAWSGRGAPIIYNEQFF. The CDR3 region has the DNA TGTGCCTGGAGTGGGCGGGGGGCCCCGATTATCTACAATGAGCAGTTCTTC.